The 22 T cell receptor beta chains reported below all come from one sample, sequenced in a study of cytomegalovirus exposure and HLA in healthy donors. Primers: 60 Vbeta forward and 13 Jbeta reverse. Some clones are missing from TCRdb's copy, which holds only in-frame ones; the method was immunoSEQ multiplex PCR. The table shows more than 80,000 clones, with about 64% occurring only once. The sample consisted of PBMCs. The origin of the receptors is a female donor in good health and CMV-seronegative.

As to this clone: One junction end does not reproduce the germline sequence, and a read error may be involved. This chain connects TRBV7-9 to TRBJ2-7, with a tentative D call TRBD2 (5 bases). The CDR3 sequence is 13 residues long. CDR1 is SEHNR, CDR2 FQNEAQ, per germline (reference sequence). The CDR3, as DNA: TGTTCCAGCAGCCCAAGCGGTCGGACCGAGCAGTACTTC. Translated, it gives CSSSPSGRTEQYF. Full variable domain (missing parts from reference TRBV7-9 and TRBJ2-7): DTGVSQNPRHKITKRGQNVTFRCDPISEHNRLYWYRQTLGQGPEFLTYFQNEAQLEKSRLLSDRFSAERPKGSFSTLEIQRTEQGDSAMYLCSSSPSGRTEQYFGPGTRLTVT.

This rearrangement joins TRBV9 to TRBJ2-7; possible D gene TRBD2, 6 bases. Germline assignment: CDR1 SGDLS and CDR2 YYNGEE. The CDR3 has 15 amino acids. The V end lost 4 bases, the J end lost 4 bases, and 18 bases lay between the germline ends. For the CDR3, the DNA is TGTGCCAGCAGCCGCGAGGGGACTCCCCTATACGAGCAGTACTTC. Translated: CASSREGTPLYEQYF.

The gene calls are TRBV7-9 and TRBJ2-1; possible D gene TRBD2, 5 bases. The germline V gene has CDR1 SEHNR and CDR2 FQNEAQ (reference sequence). The CDR3 spans 13 residues. The ends were cut back, 10 bases at V and 4 bases at J, with 14 bases in the middle. CDR3 DNA sequence: TGTGCCACCGATCCTGGAGGTTACAATGAGCAGTTCTTC. Its translation is CATDPGGYNEQFF.

The chain carries TRBV30 and TRBJ1-2; 9 nucleotides align to TRBD1. CDR1 GTSNPN and CDR2 SVGIG come from the germline V gene (reference sequence). The V gene end was trimmed by 4 bases and the J gene end by 3 bases; junction bases not matched to a gene: 3. This CDR3 has 13 amino acids. Written as DNA, the CDR3 is TGTGCCTGGACCCGGACAGGGGACTATGGCTACACCTTC. Encoded protein: CAWTRTGDYGYTF.

This sequence joins TRBV7-8 and TRBJ2-5; 14 positions agree with TRBD2. Losses at the gene ends were 4 bases for V and 3 bases for J; bases not matched to a gene: 7. CDR1 is SGHVS, CDR2 FQNEAQ, per germline. The CDR3 covers 17 residues. CDR3: CASSYPTSGRAKETQYF. CDR3 coding DNA: TGTGCCAGCAGCTACCCGACTAGCGGGAGGGCCAAAGAGACCCAGTACTTC.

This clone was found a few times. The rearrangement joins TRBV30 to TRBJ2-7, with 11 bases aligning to TRBD1. This CDR3 is 14 amino acids long. CDR1 is GTSNPN, CDR2 SVGIG, per germline (reference sequence). The ends lost 5 bases at V and 3 bases at J; junction bases unmatched: 6. CDR3 protein: CAWAGTGGFYEQYF. In DNA form, the CDR3 reads TGTGCCTGGGCCGGGACAGGGGGTTTCTACGAGCAGTACTTC. Full variable domain (remainder filled in from reference TRBV30 and TRBJ2-7): SQTIHQWPATLVQPVGSPLSLECTVEGTSNPNLYWYRQAAGRGLQLLFYSVGIGQISSEVPQNLSASRPQDRQFILSSKKLLLSDSGFYLCAWAGTGGFYEQYFGPGTRLTVT.

V usage is TRBV19 and J usage is TRBJ1-2, with 8 bases lining up with TRBD1. CDR1 and CDR2 from the germline V gene are LNHDA and SQIVND (reference sequence). This CDR3 has 14 amino acids. V was clipped by 7 bases and J by 1 base; unmatched bases: 5. The DNA for the CDR3 is TGTGCCAGTAATTCAGGGGGCCATAACTATGGCTACACCTTC. Its protein is CASNSGGHNYGYTF.

For this clone: At one of its ends the junction is not consistent with the germline gene, which may arise from a read error. The gene calls are TRBV7-2 and TRBJ2-7; TRBD1 aligns across 10 bases. CDR1 and CDR2 (germline): SGHTA, FQGNSA. CDR3 length: 14 amino acids. For the CDR3, the DNA is TGTGCCAGCAGCTCGACAGGGGGCTCCCACGAGCAGTACTTC. This sequence encodes CASSSTGGSHEQYF. Full variable domain (missing parts from reference TRBV7-2 and TRBJ2-7): GAGVSQSPSNKVTEKGKDVELRCDPISGHTALYWYRQSLGQGLEFLIYFQGNSAPDKSGLPSDRFSAERTGGSVSTLTIQRTQQEDSAVYLCASSSTGGSHEQYFGPGTRLTVT.

The chain links TRBV4-1 to TRBJ2-7, with D possibly being TRBD2 (6 bases). V shed 0 bases and J shed 0 bases, with 18 bases lying between them. The length of the CDR3 is 18 residues. CDR1 and CDR2 from the germline V gene are MGHRA and YSYEKL. The CDR3 DNA reads TGCGCCAGCAGCCAAGACCCACCCCGGGAGACAAACTCCTACGAGCAGTACTTC. It encodes CASSQDPPRETNSYEQYF.

V gene TRBV6-5 combines with J gene TRBJ2-2; 10 bases line up with TRBD2. The ends lost 0 bases at V and 6 bases at J; junction bases unmatched: 4. This CDR3 has 16 amino acids. Germline CDR1 MNHEY, CDR2 SVGAGI. The CDR3 sequence is CASSYSAGGPPGELFF. In DNA, the CDR3 is TGTGCCAGCAGTTACTCAGCGGGAGGGCCCCCCGGGGAGCTGTTTTTT.

This clone was recorded once. The gene calls are TRBV5-1 and TRBJ1-3; tentative D call: TRBD1 (6 bases). From germline, CDR1 is SGHRS and CDR2 YFSETQ. This CDR3 has 16 amino acids. V shed 3 bases and J shed 3 bases, with 16 bases lying between them. CDR3 bases: TGCGCCAGCAGCTCCTCTATGACAGGCGGTGGAAACACCATATATTTT. It codes for CASSSSMTGGGNTIYF.

The rearrangement joins TRBV18 to TRBJ1-5; 10 bases match TRBD1. V trimming: 6 bases; J trimming: 5 bases; junction bases outside the gene matches: 7. Germline lookup yields CDR1 KGHSH and CDR2 LQKENI. The CDR3 is 15 amino acids. This chain's CDR3 is CASSSGGQGYQPQHF. The CDR3, as DNA: TGTGCCAGCTCCTCTGGGGGACAGGGGTATCAGCCCCAGCATTTT. The full variable domain, in which reference TRBV18 and TRBJ1-5 provide the parts outside the CDR3, is NAGVMQNPRHLVRRRGQEARLRCSPMKGHSHVYWYRQLPEEGLKFMVYLQKENIIDESGMPKERFSAEFPKEGPSILRIQQVVRGDSAAYFCASSSGGQGYQPQHFGDGTRLSIL.

This rearrangement joins TRBV5-8 to TRBJ2-3; 9 nucleotides align to TRBD1. The CDR3 totals 15 residues. V shed 2 bases, J shed 4 bases, and the junction held 5 bases outside the gene matches. Germline V lookup: CDR1 SGHTS, CDR2 YDEGEE. CDR3 amino acids: CASSFGTGNADTQYF. In nucleotides, the CDR3 is TGTGCCAGCAGCTTCGGGACAGGGAACGCAGATACGCAGTATTTT. The full variable domain, with the rest looked up from reference TRBV5-8 and TRBJ2-3, is EAGVTQSPTHLIKTRGQQATLRCSPISGHTSVYWYQQALGLGLQFLLWYDEGEERNRGNFPPRFSGRQFPNYSSELNVNALELEDSALYLCASSFGTGNADTQYFGPGTRLTVL.

Only a few counts were recorded for this clone. This chain links TRBV11-2 with TRBJ2-7; tentatively, D is TRBD1 (5 bases). The V end lost 0 bases, the J end lost 2 bases, and 11 bases lay between the germline ends. Germline-derived CDR1 and CDR2 are SGHAT and FQNNGV. The CDR3 contains 15 residues. Written as DNA, the CDR3 is TGTGCCAGCAGCTTAGATCAAGGACATACCTACGAGCAGTACTTC. Translating it yields CASSLDQGHTYEQYF. Variable domain in full (rest from reference TRBV11-2 and TRBJ2-7): EAGVAQSPRYKIIEKRQSVAFWCNPISGHATLYWYQQILGQGPKLLIQFQNNGVVDDSQLPKDRFSAERLKGVDSTLKIQPAKLEDSAVYLCASSLDQGHTYEQYFGPGTRLTVT.

The genes are TRBV4-2 and TRBJ2-1; D perhaps matches TRBD2 (5 bases). Trimming stripped 2 bases from V and 9 bases from J, with 8 bases between. There are 12 residues in the CDR3. Germline V lookup: CDR1 LGHNA, CDR2 YNFKEQ. The CDR3 region is CASSQPGLEQFF. CDR3 bases: TGTGCCAGCAGCCAACCAGGACTTGAGCAGTTCTTC.

CDR3 residues: CASSIGLTSYEQYF. Here the CDR3 DNA reads TGTGCCAGCAGTATCGGACTGACCTCCTACGAGCAGTACTTC. J is TRBJ2-7 and V is TRBV2, with D perhaps matching TRBD2 (5 bases). Germline CDR1 reads SNHLY; CDR2 reads FYNNEI. V was trimmed by 5 bases and J by 0 bases, leaving 11 bases between them. The CDR3 totals 14 residues.

The V call is TRBV4-2, the J call TRBJ2-5; 9 nucleotides align to TRBD2. The CDR3 contains 14 residues. Germline V gene sequence: CDR1 LGHNA, CDR2 YNFKEQ. J lost 5 bases, V lost 3 bases, and 4 bases had no gene match. CDR3 amino acids: CASSHRAGGETQYF. Here the CDR3 DNA reads TGTGCCAGCAGCCACCGAGCGGGAGGTGAGACCCAGTACTTC.

The chain carries TRBV14 and TRBJ1-2, with D possibly matching TRBD1 (6 bases). V was trimmed by 1 base and J by 4 bases, leaving 10 bases between them. This CDR3 is 14 amino acids long. The germline gives CDR1 SGHDN, CDR2 FVKESK. Here the CDR3 DNA reads TGTGCCAGCAGCCAAGTTGGCAGGGGCTATGGCTACACCTTC. Residues: CASSQVGRGYGYTF. Combining the CDR3 with reference TRBV14 and TRBJ1-2 gives the whole variable domain EAGVTQFPSHSVIEKGQTVTLRCDPISGHDNLYWYRRVMGKEIKFLLHFVKESKQDESGMPNNRFLAERTGGTYSTLKVQPAELEDSGVYFCASSQVGRGYGYTFGSGTRLTVV.

This sequence joins TRBV15 and TRBJ2-1, with 10 bases lining up with TRBD2. The length of the CDR3 is 17 residues. Germline lookup yields CDR1 LNHNV and CDR2 YYDKDF (reference sequence). Trimming took 1 base from V and 5 from J; bases not matched to a gene: 8. In nucleotides, the CDR3 is TGTGCCACCAGCAGAGCACGACCCGGGACTAGCGACAATGAGCAGTTCTTC. Its translation is CATSRARPGTSDNEQFF.

This chain links TRBV28 with TRBJ1-2, with unresolved D. Trimming cost V 1 base and J 9 bases, with 12 bases left between them. This CDR3 contains 13 residues. Germline loops: CDR1 MDHEN, CDR2 SYDVKM. The CDR3: CASSLLRVQSYTF. The CDR3 region has the DNA TGTGCCAGCAGTTTATTGAGGGTTCAGAGCTACACCTTC.

The chain uses TRBV9 and TRBJ2-7; TRBD2 matches 10 bases. V shed 0 bases and J 4 bases; nucleotides not matched to a gene: 4. The length of the CDR3 is 15 residues. The germline V gene encodes CDR1 SGDLS and CDR2 YYNGEE. CDR3 in DNA: TGTGCCAGCAGCGTAGGCCCTAGCGGGAGTTACGAGCAGTACTTC. Translated, it gives CASSVGPSGSYEQYF.

The chain carries TRBV7-2 and TRBJ2-7, with D maybe TRBD2 (6 bases). The CDR3 extends over 15 amino acids. V lost 4 bases and J 6 bases, leaving 19 bases between the germline ends. The germline CDR1 and CDR2 sequences are SGHTA and FQGNSA. CDR3 sequence (DNA): TGTGCCAGCAGCTACGGGGCGGGGTCTTATCGCGAGCAGTACTTC. Amino acid sequence: CASSYGAGSYREQYF.